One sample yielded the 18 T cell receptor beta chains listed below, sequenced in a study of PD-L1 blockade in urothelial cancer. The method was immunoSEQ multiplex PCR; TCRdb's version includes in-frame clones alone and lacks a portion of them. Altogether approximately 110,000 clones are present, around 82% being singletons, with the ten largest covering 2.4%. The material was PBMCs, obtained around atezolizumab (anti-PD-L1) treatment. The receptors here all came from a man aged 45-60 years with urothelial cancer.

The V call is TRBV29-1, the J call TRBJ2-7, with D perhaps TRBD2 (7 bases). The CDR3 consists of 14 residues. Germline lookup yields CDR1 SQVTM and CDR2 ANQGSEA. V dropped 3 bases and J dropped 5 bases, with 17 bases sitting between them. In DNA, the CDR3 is TGCAGCGTTGAGAGGGGGGGACGTGGGGACGAGCAGTACTTC. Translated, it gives CSVERGGRGDEQYF.

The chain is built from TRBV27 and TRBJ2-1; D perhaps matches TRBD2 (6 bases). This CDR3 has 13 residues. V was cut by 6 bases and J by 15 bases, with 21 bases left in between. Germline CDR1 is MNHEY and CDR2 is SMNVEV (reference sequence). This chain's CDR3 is CASSRRDRRESFF. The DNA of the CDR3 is TGTGCCAGCAGCAGGAGGGACCGCCGAGAATCGTTCTTC.

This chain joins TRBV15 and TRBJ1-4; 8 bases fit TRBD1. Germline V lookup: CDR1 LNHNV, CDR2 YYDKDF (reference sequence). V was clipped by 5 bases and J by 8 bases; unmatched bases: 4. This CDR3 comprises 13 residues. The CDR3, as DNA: TGTGCCACCAGCTCAGGGGGCCGGGAAAAACTGTTTTTT. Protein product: CATSSGGREKLFF.

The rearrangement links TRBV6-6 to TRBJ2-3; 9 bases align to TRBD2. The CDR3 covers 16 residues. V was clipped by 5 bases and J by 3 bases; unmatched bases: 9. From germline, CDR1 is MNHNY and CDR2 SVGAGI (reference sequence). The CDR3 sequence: CASSRISGSGTDTQYF. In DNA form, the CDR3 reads TGTGCCAGCAGTCGCATTAGCGGGAGTGGGACAGATACGCAGTATTTT.

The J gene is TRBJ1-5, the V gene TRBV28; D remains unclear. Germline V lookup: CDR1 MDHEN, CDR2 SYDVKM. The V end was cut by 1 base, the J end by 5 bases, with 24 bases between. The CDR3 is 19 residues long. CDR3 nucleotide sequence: TGTGCCAGCAGTTTATCTCCAGGCCTGGGCTCAATCGGGGATCAGCCCCAGCATTTT. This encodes CASSLSPGLGSIGDQPQHF.

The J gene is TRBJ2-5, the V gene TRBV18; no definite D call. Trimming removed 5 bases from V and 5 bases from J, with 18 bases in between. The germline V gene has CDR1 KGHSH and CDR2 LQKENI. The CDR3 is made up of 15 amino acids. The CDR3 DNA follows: TGTGCCAGCTCAGTTAGTTGGGCTGGTGTCGAGACCCAGTACTTC. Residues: CASSVSWAGVETQYF.

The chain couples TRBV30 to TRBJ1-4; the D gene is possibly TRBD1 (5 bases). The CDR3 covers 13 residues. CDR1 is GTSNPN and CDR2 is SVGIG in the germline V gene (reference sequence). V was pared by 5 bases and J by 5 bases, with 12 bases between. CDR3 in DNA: TGTGCCTGGTGGGGCGGGGGAAATGAAAAACTGTTTTTT. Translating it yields CAWWGGGNEKLFF.

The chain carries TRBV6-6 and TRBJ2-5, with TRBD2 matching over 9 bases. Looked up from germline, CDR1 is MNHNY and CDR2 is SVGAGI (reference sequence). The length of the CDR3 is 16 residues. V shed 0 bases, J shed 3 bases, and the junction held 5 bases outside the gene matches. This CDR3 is CASSYSALAGKETQYF. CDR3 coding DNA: TGTGCCAGCAGTTACTCAGCGCTAGCGGGAAAAGAGACCCAGTACTTC.

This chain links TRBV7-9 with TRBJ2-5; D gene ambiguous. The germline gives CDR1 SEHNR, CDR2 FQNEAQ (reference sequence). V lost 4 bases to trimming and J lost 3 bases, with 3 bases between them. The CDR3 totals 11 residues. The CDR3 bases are TGTGCCAGCAGCTCTAAAGAGACCCAGTACTTC. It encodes CASSSKETQYF. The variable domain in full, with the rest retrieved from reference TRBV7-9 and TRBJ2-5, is DTGVSQNPRHKITKRGQNVTFRCDPISEHNRLYWYRQTLGQGPEFLTYFQNEAQLEKSRLLSDRFSAERPKGSFSTLEIQRTEQGDSAMYLCASSSKETQYFGPGTRLLVL.

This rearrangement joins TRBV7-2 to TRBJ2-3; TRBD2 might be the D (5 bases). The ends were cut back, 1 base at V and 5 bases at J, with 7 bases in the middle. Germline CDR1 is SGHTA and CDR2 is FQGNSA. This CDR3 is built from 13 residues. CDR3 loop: CASSLGEGDTQYF. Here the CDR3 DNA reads TGTGCCAGCAGCTTAGGCGAGGGAGATACGCAGTATTTT.

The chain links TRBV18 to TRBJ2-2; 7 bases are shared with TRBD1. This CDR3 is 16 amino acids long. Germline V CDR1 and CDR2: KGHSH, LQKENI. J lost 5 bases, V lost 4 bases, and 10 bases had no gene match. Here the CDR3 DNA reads TGTGCCAGCTCACTGGGACAGTTGGTGTGGACCGGGGAGCTGTTTTTT. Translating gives CASSLGQLVWTGELFF.

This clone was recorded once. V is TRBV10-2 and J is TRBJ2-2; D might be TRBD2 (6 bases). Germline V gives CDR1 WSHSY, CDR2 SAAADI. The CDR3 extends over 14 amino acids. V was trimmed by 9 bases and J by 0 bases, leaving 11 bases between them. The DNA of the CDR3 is TGCGCCAGTCTACTAGCTGCGAACACCGGGGAGCTGTTTTTT. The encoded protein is CASLLAANTGELFF.

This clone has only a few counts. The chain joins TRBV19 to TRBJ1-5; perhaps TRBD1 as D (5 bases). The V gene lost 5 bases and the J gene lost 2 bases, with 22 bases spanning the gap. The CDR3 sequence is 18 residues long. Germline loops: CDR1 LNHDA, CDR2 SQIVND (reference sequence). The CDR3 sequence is CASSPGQTPLGGNQPQHF. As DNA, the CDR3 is TGTGCCAGTAGTCCAGGACAAACCCCGTTAGGTGGCAATCAGCCCCAGCATTTT. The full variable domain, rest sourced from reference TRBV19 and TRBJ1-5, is DGGITQSPKYLFRKEGQNVTLSCEQNLNHDAMYWYRQDPGQGLRLIYYSQIVNDFQKGDIAEGYSVSREKKESFPLTVTSAQKNPTAFYLCASSPGQTPLGGNQPQHFGDGTRLSIL.

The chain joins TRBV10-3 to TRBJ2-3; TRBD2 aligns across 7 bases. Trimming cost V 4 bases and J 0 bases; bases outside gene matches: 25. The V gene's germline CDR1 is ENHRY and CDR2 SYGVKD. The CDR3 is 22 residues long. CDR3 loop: CAISGGPGVALADTTSTDTQYF. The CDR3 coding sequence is TGTGCCATCAGTGGGGGACCGGGGGTGGCGCTAGCGGATACTACTAGCACAGATACGCAGTATTTT.

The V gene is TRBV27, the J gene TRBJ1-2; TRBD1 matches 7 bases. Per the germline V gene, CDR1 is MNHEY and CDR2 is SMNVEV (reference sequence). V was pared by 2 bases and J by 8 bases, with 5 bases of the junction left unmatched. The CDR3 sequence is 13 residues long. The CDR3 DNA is TGTGCCAGCAGTTTAGACAGGGAAGGAGGCTACACCTTC. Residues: CASSLDREGGYTF.

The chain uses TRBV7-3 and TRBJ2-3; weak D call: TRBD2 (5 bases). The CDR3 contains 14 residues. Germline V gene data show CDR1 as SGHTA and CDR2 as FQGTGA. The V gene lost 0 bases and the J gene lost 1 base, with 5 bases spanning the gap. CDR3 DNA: TGTGCCAGCAGCTTAACTAGCGGCACAGATACGCAGTATTTT. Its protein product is CASSLTSGTDTQYF.

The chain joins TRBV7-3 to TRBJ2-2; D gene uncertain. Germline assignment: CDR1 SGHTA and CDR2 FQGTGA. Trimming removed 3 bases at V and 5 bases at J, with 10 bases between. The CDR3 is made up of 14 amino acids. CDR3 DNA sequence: TGTGCCAGCAGCTTCACTACTACTACCGGGGAGCTGTTTTTT. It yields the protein CASSFTTTTGELFF. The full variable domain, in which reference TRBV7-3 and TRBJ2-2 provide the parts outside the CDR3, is GAGVSQTPSNKVTEKGKYVELRCDPISGHTALYWYRQSLGQGPEFLIYFQGTGAADDSGLPNDRFFAVRPEGSVSTLKIQRTERGDSAVYLCASSFTTTTGELFFGEGSRLTVL.

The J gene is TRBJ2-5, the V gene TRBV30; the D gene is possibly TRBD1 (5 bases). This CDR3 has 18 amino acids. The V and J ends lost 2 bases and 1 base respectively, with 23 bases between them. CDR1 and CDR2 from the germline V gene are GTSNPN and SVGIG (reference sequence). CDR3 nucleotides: TGTGCCTGGAGTATCCCTTCGGCATGGGGCAGGTCCCAAGAGACCCAGTACTTC. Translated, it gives CAWSIPSAWGRSQETQYF.